Listed below are T cell receptor beta chains from one sample, sequenced in a study of cytomegalovirus exposure and HLA in healthy donors. TCRdb's table, derived via immunoSEQ multiplex PCR, lists solely in-frame clones and lacks some. The sample consists of around 190,000 clones, about 81% of them appearing once. The specimen was PBMCs. These receptors were collected from a woman in her 30s in good health and CMV-seronegative. Each CDR3 is given with its conserved first and last residue. A D gene is named only where the DNA matches it firmly. Clone sizes are given selectively: once, few, many, or a class where the clone is expanded.

clone_size,cdr3_length,v_call,j_call,d_call,cdr3_nt,cdr3_aa
once,14,TRBV30,TRBJ1-4,.,TGTGCCTGGAGTCAAACAAGGGGGTTTGAAAAACTGTTTTTT,CAWSQTRGFEKLFF
.,14,TRBV5-6,TRBJ2-5,TRBD1,TGTGCCAGCAGCTTTTCCGGGACAGGGGAGACCCAGTACTTC,CASSFSGTGETQYF
once,16,TRBV15,TRBJ2-5,TRBD1,TGTGCCACCAGCAGTCTCCGGGACAGGGCCCACGGGACCCAGTACTTC,CATSSLRDRAHGTQYF
.,14,TRBV5-1,TRBJ2-1,TRBD2,TGCGCCAGCAGCTTACTAGCGGGAAATAATGAGCAGTTCTTC,CASSLLAGNNEQFF
.,15,TRBV2,TRBJ2-2,.,TGTGCCAGCAGTGATGGGCCTCCCAACACCGGGGAGCTGTTTTTT,CASSDGPPNTGELFF
.,17,TRBV2,TRBJ2-2,TRBD2,TGTGCCAGCATTAAATCGCGACTAGCGGAGAACACCGGGGAGCTGTTTTTT,CASIKSRLAENTGELFF
.,15,TRBV7-3,TRBJ2-2,TRBD2,TGTGCCAGCAGCTTAAAAGCGGGGGACACCGGGGAGCTGTTTTTT,CASSLKAGDTGELFF
.,15,TRBV27,TRBJ1-5,.,TGTGCCAGCGCCCTAAGCCGGGGTAGCAATCAGCCCCAGCATTTT,CASALSRGSNQPQHF
.,14,TRBV10-3,TRBJ2-3,TRBD2,TGTGCCATCAGTCGGGGGGTTGGCACAGATACGCAGTATTTT,CAISRGVGTDTQYF
.,12,TRBV5-1,TRBJ2-7,.,TGCGCCAGCAGCCCCCCCGGGTACGAGCAGTACTTC,CASSPPGYEQYF
.,13,TRBV6-6,TRBJ1-5,.,TGTGCCAGCAGTTACAGGGAGGGTCAGCCCCAGCATTTT,CASSYREGQPQHF
.,12,TRBV7-2,TRBJ2-7,.,TGTGCCAGCAGCTTAGTGTCGGGCGAGCAGTACTTC,CASSLVSGEQYF
.,15,TRBV5-1,TRBJ2-1,.,TGCGCCAGCAGCTCAGACAACGGCGTCTACAATGAGCAGTTCTTC,CASSSDNGVYNEQFF
.,15,TRBV6-5,TRBJ2-5,TRBD1,TGTGCCAGCAGCCCCGGGACAGGGTTCCAAGAGACCCAGTACTTC,CASSPGTGFQETQYF
.,12,TRBV6-1,TRBJ1-2,.,TGTGCCAGCAGGCGGGACGCCTATGGCTACACCTTC,CASRRDAYGYTF
.,13,TRBV9,TRBJ1-1,.,TGTGCCAGCAGCCTTACTCAGGTCACTGAAGCTTTCTTT,CASSLTQVTEAFF